The rows below give T cell receptor beta chains drawn from one sample of a study of T-cell reconstitution after alpha-beta-depleted transplantation in children. One entry per CDR3 protein, called by TCRdb with MiXCR from the PCR reads. Here the sample spans about 400,000 distinct CDR3 sequences, 15% to 20% being singletons. Sequenced here: PBMCs, mostly from graft donor cells, sampled 360 days after TCRalphabeta/CD19-depleted stem cell transplant. The receptors were gathered from a boy less than two years old who had a stem cell transplant for Wiskott-Aldrich syndrome, so the T cells may come from the graft donor. CDR3s include the opening cysteine and the closing phenylalanine or tryptophan. A D gene is named only where the DNA matches it firmly. A clone size is listed for some rows: how often the clone was seen (once, few, many), or a class if it is expanded.

CDR3aa: CAWSEGFGNEQYF
CDR3nt: TGTGCCTGGAGTGAGGGGTTCGGGAACGAGCAGTACTTC
d_gene: .
j_gene: TRBJ2-7
abundance: .
v_gene: TRBV30

CDR3aa: CSATPLAGWTDTQYF
CDR3nt: TGCAGTGCCACCCCCCTAGCGGGATGGACAGATACGCAGTATTTT
d_gene: TRBD2
j_gene: TRBJ2-3
abundance: .
v_gene: TRBV20-1

CDR3aa: CASSLELAKNIQYF
CDR3nt: TGTGCCAGCAGCTTAGAACTAGCCAAAAACATTCAGTACTTC
d_gene: .
j_gene: TRBJ2-4
abundance: many
v_gene: TRBV7-9

CDR3aa: CAISGGVRWEQYF
CDR3nt: TGTGCCATCAGTGGAGGGGTCAGATGGGAGCAGTACTTC
d_gene: .
j_gene: TRBJ2-7
abundance: many
v_gene: TRBV10-3

CDR3aa: CASSLGQSQETQYF
CDR3nt: TGTGCCAGCAGTTTGGGACAGTCACAAGAGACCCAGTACTTC
d_gene: TRBD1
j_gene: TRBJ2-5
abundance: few
v_gene: TRBV28

CDR3aa: CASSFGGGITSTDTQYF
CDR3nt: TGTGCCAGCAGCTTTGGCGGGGGGATCACTAGCACAGATACGCAGTATTTT
d_gene: TRBD2
j_gene: TRBJ2-3
abundance: few
v_gene: TRBV7-2

CDR3aa: CASSQDSGGRSPLHF
CDR3nt: TGTGCCAGCAGCCAAGATTCAGGGGGCAGGTCACCCCTCCACTTT
d_gene: TRBD1
j_gene: TRBJ1-6
abundance: .
v_gene: TRBV14

CDR3aa: CASSLDRLAGRQETQYF
CDR3nt: TGCGCCAGCAGCTTGGACAGACTAGCGGGGCGCCAAGAGACCCAGTACTTC
d_gene: TRBD2
j_gene: TRBJ2-5
abundance: .
v_gene: TRBV5-1

CDR3aa: CASSLGGNSGANVLTF
CDR3nt: TGTGCCAGCAGCTTAGGAGGGAACTCTGGGGCCAACGTCCTGACTTTC
d_gene: .
j_gene: TRBJ2-6
abundance: few
v_gene: TRBV7-2

CDR3aa: CASSHRKSIQGRSYNEQFF
CDR3nt: TGTGCCAGCAGCCACCGAAAGTCTATTCAGGGGAGGTCCTACAATGAGCAGTTCTTC
d_gene: .
j_gene: TRBJ2-1
abundance: .
v_gene: TRBV4-2

CDR3aa: CASSQPGKLAGGRSEQFF
CDR3nt: TGTGCCAGCAGCCAACCAGGAAAACTAGCGGGGGGTCGGAGTGAGCAGTTCTTC
d_gene: TRBD2
j_gene: TRBJ2-1
abundance: .
v_gene: TRBV14

CDR3aa: CSAREGERAIYEQYF
CDR3nt: TGCAGTGCTAGAGAGGGAGAAAGGGCCATATACGAGCAGTACTTC
d_gene: .
j_gene: TRBJ2-7
abundance: .
v_gene: TRBV20-1

CDR3aa: CASGSGRFSNTGELFF
CDR3nt: TGCGCCAGCGGTAGCGGCCGCTTCTCGAACACCGGGGAGCTGTTTTTT
d_gene: .
j_gene: TRBJ2-2
abundance: once
v_gene: TRBV5-1

CDR3aa: CASSYSAPNEQFF
CDR3nt: TGTGCCAGCAGTTACTCCGCCCCCAATGAGCAGTTCTTC
d_gene: .
j_gene: TRBJ2-1
abundance: .
v_gene: TRBV6-5

CDR3aa: CASSLPLAGADDTQYF
CDR3nt: TGTGCCAGCAGCTTACCACTAGCGGGAGCGGATGATACGCAGTATTTT
d_gene: TRBD2
j_gene: TRBJ2-3
abundance: few
v_gene: TRBV7-2

CDR3aa: CASSLALRTENTGELFF
CDR3nt: TGTGCCAGCAGCTTAGCGCTAAGGACAGAGAACACCGGGGAGCTGTTTTTT
d_gene: .
j_gene: TRBJ2-2
abundance: few
v_gene: TRBV7-9

CDR3aa: CASSLDEWFGGPEF
CDR3nt: TGTGCCAGCAGCTTAGATGAATGGTTCGGCGGCCCCGAATTC
d_gene: .
j_gene: TRBJ2-5
abundance: .
v_gene: TRBV11-2

CDR3aa: CASSLPTSGRSPYEQYF
CDR3nt: TGTGCCAGCTCACTGCCCACTAGCGGGAGAAGTCCTTACGAGCAGTACTTC
d_gene: TRBD2
j_gene: TRBJ2-7
abundance: .
v_gene: TRBV18

CDR3aa: CASSVRERETQYF
CDR3nt: TGTGCCAGCAGTGTCAGGGAACGAGAGACCCAGTACTTC
d_gene: .
j_gene: TRBJ2-5
abundance: few
v_gene: TRBV2

CDR3aa: CASSFSRATGELFF
CDR3nt: TGTGCCAGCAGTTTTTCTAGGGCGACCGGGGAGCTGTTTTTT
d_gene: .
j_gene: TRBJ2-2
abundance: .
v_gene: TRBV12-3/TRBV12-4

CDR3aa: CASSGADMTGNQPQHF
CDR3nt: TGTGCCAGCAGTGGGGCGGACATGACGGGCAATCAGCCCCAGCATTTT
d_gene: .
j_gene: TRBJ1-5
abundance: .
v_gene: TRBV6-1

CDR3aa: CSARGGPQETQYF
CDR3nt: TGCAGTGCTAGAGGGGGGCCCCAAGAGACCCAGTACTTC
d_gene: .
j_gene: TRBJ2-5
abundance: few
v_gene: TRBV20-1

CDR3aa: CASSLTSGSVDNEQFF
CDR3nt: TGTGCCAGCAGCTTGACTAGCGGGAGTGTGGACAATGAGCAGTTCTTC
d_gene: TRBD2
j_gene: TRBJ2-1
abundance: .
v_gene: TRBV5-6

CDR3aa: CASSFWTGAYNEQFF
CDR3nt: TGTGCCAGCAGCTTTTGGACAGGGGCCTACAATGAGCAGTTCTTC
d_gene: TRBD1
j_gene: TRBJ2-1
abundance: .
v_gene: TRBV7-6

CDR3aa: CASSDRGRDTEAFF
CDR3nt: TGTGCCAGCAGCGACAGGGGGCGCGACACTGAAGCTTTCTTT
d_gene: TRBD1
j_gene: TRBJ1-1
abundance: .
v_gene: TRBV7-8

CDR3aa: CAVRTDGVYEQYF
CDR3nt: TGTGCCGTCCGGACAGACGGGGTCTACGAGCAGTACTTC
d_gene: .
j_gene: TRBJ2-7
abundance: .
v_gene: TRBV7-9

CDR3aa: CSARAGTGPLF
CDR3nt: TGCAGTGCTAGAGCCGGGACAGGGCCTCTATTC
d_gene: TRBD1
j_gene: TRBJ2-7
abundance: few
v_gene: TRBV20-1

CDR3aa: CASSSDKNTEAFF
CDR3nt: TGCGCCAGCAGTTCCGACAAGAACACTGAAGCTTTCTTT
d_gene: .
j_gene: TRBJ1-1
abundance: few
v_gene: TRBV5-1

CDR3aa: CASSIQGAETQYF
CDR3nt: TGTGCCAGCAGTATACAGGGGGCCGAGACCCAGTACTTC
d_gene: TRBD1
j_gene: TRBJ2-5
abundance: many
v_gene: TRBV12-3/TRBV12-4

CDR3aa: CASSRGTTEQFF
CDR3nt: TGCGCCAGCAGCCGTGGGACTACTGAGCAGTTCTTC
d_gene: TRBD2
j_gene: TRBJ2-1
abundance: .
v_gene: TRBV10-2